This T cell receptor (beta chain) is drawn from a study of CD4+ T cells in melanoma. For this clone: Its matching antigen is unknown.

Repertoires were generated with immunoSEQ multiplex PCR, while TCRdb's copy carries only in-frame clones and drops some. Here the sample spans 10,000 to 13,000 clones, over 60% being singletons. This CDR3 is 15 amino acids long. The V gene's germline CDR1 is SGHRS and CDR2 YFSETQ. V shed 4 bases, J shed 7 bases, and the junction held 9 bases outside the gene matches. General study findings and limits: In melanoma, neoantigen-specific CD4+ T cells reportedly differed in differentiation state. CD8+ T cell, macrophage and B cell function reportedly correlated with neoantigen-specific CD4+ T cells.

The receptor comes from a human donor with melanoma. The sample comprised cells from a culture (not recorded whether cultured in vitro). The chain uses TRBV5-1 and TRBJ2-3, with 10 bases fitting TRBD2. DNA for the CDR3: TGCGCCAGCAGCCCACAAGCGGGGGGGGTAAATACGCAGTATTTT. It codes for CASSPQAGGVNTQYF. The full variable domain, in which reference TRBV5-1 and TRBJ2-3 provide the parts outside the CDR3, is KAGVTQTPRYLIKTRGQQVTLSCSPISGHRSVSWYQQTPGQGLQFLFEYFSETQRNKGNFPGRFSGRQFSNSRSEMNVSTLELGDSALYLCASSPQAGGVNTQYFGPGTRLTVL.